Here is one T cell receptor beta chain with its context. Its specificity is unknown. This specimen comes from a study of CXCR3-negative and CXCR3-positive naive CD8 T cells. Study background: The TRB read total, some 140 million, broke down to about 1.5 +/- 0.3 million reads per library. Study findings and constraints: Naive subsets did not differ in surface CD5, and TRB CDR3 properties served to infer TCR strength. Cryopreservation partially lowered CXCR3 expression, so most assays used fresh PBMCs.

The TRB cDNA libraries were prepared by 5' RACE with UMI labels. Reprocessing the 5' RACE reads, TCRdb reports a single entry for every CDR3 protein and omits DNA. The sample holds 40,000 to 45,000 distinct CDR3 sequences. CD45RO-CCR7+CD27+CD95- defined naive CD8+ T cells. The sequence came from a human donor in good health. Some clones in this sample may be carry-over from other donors' samples. Material for sequencing was naive CXCR3- CD8+ T cells from blood. Described subset: CD45RO-CCR7+CD27+CD95- naive CD8+ T cells lacking CXCR3 (TNR3-).

CDR3: CSAKNRDRGSYEQYF. J is TRBJ2-7 and V is TRBV20-1; lacking DNA, the TRBD1 call made by TCRdb goes unchecked. The CDR3 runs to 15 residues. The germline V gene encodes CDR1 DFQATT and CDR2 SNEGSKA (reference sequence).